This T cell receptor beta chain appears in the sequencing data of a study of T cells in Graves' hyperthyroidism and ophthalmopathy. Overall study: Peripheral blood was acquired at first diagnosis, ahead of any therapy whatsoever. Overall study results and limits: Ophthalmopathy cases were set apart from stable hyperthyroidism by a 13 V-J model.

Amplified TCR beta CDR3 regions derived from RNA transcripts. Primed by the HTBI set, a first-round RT-PCR was run on the TCR CDR3. Each CDR3 protein gets one entry after TCRdb re-called the multiplex PCR reads with MiXCR. The sample records 550,000 to 800,000 distinct CDR3 sequences, roughly 17% being singletons. This clonotype was detected ten times or more. What it recognizes is unknown. Germline V gene lookup returns CDR1 SGHRS and CDR2 YFSETQ. The CDR3 has 15 amino acids. The V gene lost 4 bases and the J gene lost 0 bases, with 13 bases spanning the gap. The genes are TRBV5-1 and TRBJ1-1, with D perhaps matching TRBD1 (6 bases). This receptor was obtained from a young man with Graves' hyperthyroidism. Specimen: blood. CDR3 in DNA: TGCGCCAGCAGCGCGTCGGGACATATGAACACTGAAGCTTTCTTT. Amino acids: CASSASGHMNTEAFF.